This is a list of T cell receptor beta chains from one sample in a study of post-analysis software for immune sequencing data. TCRdb called the PCR reads again in MiXCR, with one record for every CDR3 protein. This sample has some 500,000 distinct CDR3 sequences, with 45% found just once. Sequencing used blood. The receptors were gathered from a girl aged 10-17 years with multiple sclerosis. Each CDR3 is given with its conserved first and last residue. Each record gives: CDR3 DNA, CDR3 protein, J gene, V gene, clone size, D gene. A D gene is named only where the DNA matches it firmly. The size of a clone is reported for some rows only, either as once, few or many, or as a class for expanded clones.

TGTGCCAGCAGTTTCAGTAGCGGGATACGGACGGATACGCAGTATTTT	CASSFSSGIRTDTQYF	TRBJ2-3	TRBV27	few	TRBD2
TGTGCCAGCAGCGTAGGCCTAATCGCAGGGCAGGAACCCTACGAGCAGTACTTC	CASSVGLIAGQEPYEQYF	TRBJ2-7	TRBV9	few	-
TGCGCCAGCAGCCACGGCCGCACCTACGAGCAGTACTTC	CASSHGRTYEQYF	TRBJ2-7	TRBV4-1	few	-
TGTGCCAGCACCCCTTCAGGGAATGAGCAGTTCTTC	CASTPSGNEQFF	TRBJ2-1	TRBV28	-	-
TGCAGTGCTAGAGCGACAAGCAGCTCTGGGGCCAACGTCCTGACTTTC	CSARATSSSGANVLTF	TRBJ2-6	TRBV20-1	-	-
TGTGCCAGCAGCCCATTCCGGACAGTCCAAGAGACCCAGTACTTC	CASSPFRTVQETQYF	TRBJ2-5	TRBV7-9	few	-
TGCGCCAGCAGCTTGGAAACGGGACACGACTACGAGCAGTACTTC	CASSLETGHDYEQYF	TRBJ2-7	TRBV5-1	-	-
TGTGCCAGCAGTTTAGCGCTCGGGTATGGCTACACCTTC	CASSLALGYGYTF	TRBJ1-2	TRBV12-3/TRBV12-4	-	-
TGTGCCAGCGGATTAGCGGGAGCCTCCTACAATGAGCAGTTCTTC	CASGLAGASYNEQFF	TRBJ2-1	TRBV7-2	few	TRBD2
TGTGCCAGCAGCCAGCTAAGGTTCTACGAGCAGTACTTC	CASSQLRFYEQYF	TRBJ2-7	TRBV14	-	-
TGTGCCAGCAGCCAAGATATGAAGGGTGGCTACACCTTC	CASSQDMKGGYTF	TRBJ1-2	TRBV3-1	-	-
TGTGCCAGCAGCTTAGACAGGTGGTACTTC	CASSLDRWYF	TRBJ2-7	TRBV7-9	-	-
TGTGCCTGGAGTGTACAAGGAGGAACCTACAATGAGCAGTTCTTC	CAWSVQGGTYNEQFF	TRBJ2-1	TRBV30	-	-
TGCAGCGTTGCAGGAAGTAGCAATCAGCCCCAGCATTTT	CSVAGSSNQPQHF	TRBJ1-5	TRBV29-1	few	-
TGCAGTGCTTTTCGGGTACAGGGTTTGACAGATACGCAGTATTTT	CSAFRVQGLTDTQYF	TRBJ2-3	TRBV20-1	-	-
TGTGCCAGCAGTCAGGACAGAGGGCAGAACTATGGCTACACCTTC	CASSQDRGQNYGYTF	TRBJ1-2	TRBV2	few	-
TGTGCCAGCAACGACAGGGGTAGGGCAGATACGCAGTATTTT	CASNDRGRADTQYF	TRBJ2-3	TRBV12-3/TRBV12-4	once	TRBD1
TGCGCCAGCAGCTTGGCACAGACCCTCTACAATGAGCAGTTCTTC	CASSLAQTLYNEQFF	TRBJ2-1	TRBV5-1	-	-
TGTGCCAGCAGCAAAAGGGGACAGGGGGCCTATGGCTACACCTTC	CASSKRGQGAYGYTF	TRBJ1-2	TRBV21-1	few	-
TGTGCCAGCAGTTCCACAGGGTGGGATCAGCCCCAGCATTTT	CASSSTGWDQPQHF	TRBJ1-5	TRBV12-3/TRBV12-4	few	-
TGCAGTGCTAGAGATAGGGGCAGGGCCAGCGATGAAGCTTTCTTT	CSARDRGRASDEAFF	TRBJ1-1	TRBV20-1	-	-
TGCGCCAGCAGCCCTATTGGCAGCCACACTGAAGCTTTCTTT	CASSPIGSHTEAFF	TRBJ1-1	TRBV5-1	once	-
TGTGCCAGCAGTTCCTCCCGGGCCTCCTACGAGCAGTACTTC	CASSSSRASYEQYF	TRBJ2-7	TRBV12-3/TRBV12-4	few	-
TGTGCCAGCAGTGATTGGGGTCCCTACGAGCAGTACTTC	CASSDWGPYEQYF	TRBJ2-7	TRBV6-1	-	-
TGTGCCAGCAGCCCCTACTTGAGCGACTACAATGAGCAGTTCTTC	CASSPYLSDYNEQFF	TRBJ2-1	TRBV9	few	-
TGCAGGGGGGACTCAAACAATGAGCAGTTCTTC	CRGDSNNEQFF	TRBJ2-1	TRBV20-1	once	-
TGTGCCAGCAGCAAGTCAGGGGGCGGGACAACTAATGAAAAACTGTTTTTT	CASSKSGGGTTNEKLFF	TRBJ1-4	TRBV7-2	-	TRBD1
TGTGCCAGCAGCGCGACTAGCGGGAGCGGCGAGCAGTTCTTC	CASSATSGSGEQFF	TRBJ2-1	TRBV9	few	TRBD2
TGCAGCGTTGAGGTAGCGGGAGGGCCTGGGGAGACCCAGTACTTC	CSVEVAGGPGETQYF	TRBJ2-5	TRBV29-1	few	TRBD2
TGTGCCAGCAGCGTATCGGGACTAGCGGGAAAAGAGACCCAGTACTTC	CASSVSGLAGKETQYF	TRBJ2-5	TRBV9	-	TRBD2
TGTGCCAGCAGTTTATGGGAAGGCACTGAAGCTTTCTTT	CASSLWEGTEAFF	TRBJ1-1	TRBV12-3/TRBV12-4	few	-
TGCAGCTCGGGGGAGGGGACAGGGAGGGCCATTCAGTACTTC	CSSGEGTGRAIQYF	TRBJ2-4	TRBV29-1	few	TRBD1
TGCAGTGCTGTTAGATTGGGACTAGCGACATACAATGAGCAGTTCTTC	CSAVRLGLATYNEQFF	TRBJ2-1	TRBV20-1	few	TRBD2
TGCGCCAGCAGCTGGGGAGTGGCGGGAGGGATGGCCAATGAGCAGTTCTTC	CASSWGVAGGMANEQFF	TRBJ2-1	TRBV5-1	-	TRBD2
TGCGCCAGCAGCCCCCCAATAGCGGGAGGGAAGGATACGCAGTATTTT	CASSPPIAGGKDTQYF	TRBJ2-3	TRBV4-1	-	TRBD2
TGCAGCGCCGAGCCCCCGACTAGCGGGATCTATGAGCAGTTCTTC	CSAEPPTSGIYEQFF	TRBJ2-1	TRBV29-1	once	TRBD2
TGCGCCAGCAGCCTGATGGATGCTGAGCAGTTCTTC	CASSLMDAEQFF	TRBJ2-1	TRBV5-1	-	-
TGCAGTGCTAGAGAGGAACCAGGAATAGCCTATAATGAGCAGTTCTTC	CSAREEPGIAYNEQFF	TRBJ2-1	TRBV20-1	-	-
TGCGCCAGCAGCGACGGACAGGGAGGATACGAGCAGTACTTC	CASSDGQGGYEQYF	TRBJ2-7	TRBV5-1	medium-sized	TRBD1
TGTGCCACCAGCCGCGGGACAGGGGGTTTACAAGAGACCCAGTACTTC	CATSRGTGGLQETQYF	TRBJ2-5	TRBV15	few	TRBD1
TGTGCCAGCAGGTCAACGACGACAGGGGTCACAGATACGCAGTATTTT	CASRSTTTGVTDTQYF	TRBJ2-3	TRBV6-6	few	TRBD1
TGTGCCAGCAGCTACCGATCGGGACAGGGGAAAGAGACCCAGTACTTC	CASSYRSGQGKETQYF	TRBJ2-5	TRBV7-8	-	TRBD1